Presented here are 27 T cell receptor beta chains from one specimen sequenced in a study of memory CD4+ T cells and cytomegalovirus serostatus. Only in-frame clones appear in the TCRdb table, and some are missing; sequencing was by immunoSEQ multiplex PCR. The sample lists about 56,000 clones; 82% were seen once. The sort gate was single viable CD3+CD4+CD8-CD45RO+ cells for memory CD4+ T cells. The sequenced sample was memory CD4+ T cells from blood. The source of these receptors is an adult in good health and CMV-seronegative.

The chain joins TRBV19 to TRBJ2-7, with D tentatively TRBD1 or TRBD2 (5 bases each). V was pared by 6 bases and J by 12 bases, with 18 bases between. Germline lookup yields CDR1 LNHDA and CDR2 SQIVND (reference sequence). This CDR3 is 12 amino acids long. CDR3 in amino acids: CASSASLGVRYF. The CDR3 DNA is TGTGCCAGTAGCGCAAGCTTGGGGGTTCGGTACTTC. The full variable domain, rest sourced from reference TRBV19 and TRBJ2-7, is DGGITQSPKYLFRKEGQNVTLSCEQNLNHDAMYWYRQDPGQGLRLIYYSQIVNDFQKGDIAEGYSVSREKKESFPLTVTSAQKNPTAFYLCASSASLGVRYFGPGTRLTVT.

V gene TRBV6-6 combines with J gene TRBJ1-2, with 8 bases lining up with TRBD1. V trimming: 0 bases; J trimming: 4 bases; junction bases outside the gene matches: 4. Germline V lookup: CDR1 MNHNY, CDR2 SVGAGI (reference sequence). CDR3 length: 15 amino acids. The CDR3 DNA reads TGTGCCAGCAGTTACTCGGGGACAGGCCCCTATGGCTACACCTTC. Amino acids: CASSYSGTGPYGYTF.

The CDR3 here is CASSLVATGNGYTF. In DNA form, the CDR3 reads TGTGCCAGCAGCTTAGTAGCGACAGGGAATGGCTACACCTTC. The chain recombines TRBV7-2 with TRBJ1-2, with 7 nucleotides matching TRBD1. The germline CDR1 and CDR2 sequences are SGHTA and FQGNSA. Trimming removed 1 base from V and 6 bases from J; junction bases left unmatched: 5. The CDR3 contains 14 residues.

This clone was seen just once. This chain links TRBV18 with TRBJ2-7; D not resolved. This CDR3 region has 15 residues. From germline, CDR1 is KGHSH and CDR2 LQKENI. Trimming took 2 bases from V and 2 from J, leaving 13 bases between them. CDR3 coding DNA: TGTGCCAGCTCACCAATAGGGCGGAGAGCCTACGAGCAGTACTTC. This encodes CASSPIGRRAYEQYF.

The chain carries TRBV5-6 and TRBJ1-1; D may be TRBD1 (6 bases). Germline-derived CDR1 and CDR2 are SGHDT and YYEEEE. Trimming took 3 bases from V and 5 from J, leaving 20 bases between them. The CDR3 has 16 amino acids. CDR3 nucleotide sequence: TGTGCCAGCAGCTCCTTTGGAGGGGGGACGGGGACTGAAGCTTTCTTT. Translation: CASSSFGGGTGTEAFF. The whole variable domain, filled in from reference TRBV5-6 and TRBJ1-1, reads DAGVTQSPTHLIKTRGQQVTLRCSPKSGHDTVSWYQQALGQGPQFIFQYYEEEERQRGNFPDRFSGHQFPNYSSELNVNALLLGDSALYLCASSSFGGGTGTEAFFGQGTRLTVV.

The V and J genes are TRBV6-1 and TRBJ2-5, with TRBD1 matching over 7 bases. V was clipped by 6 bases and J by 6 bases; unmatched bases: 7. The CDR3 runs 13 residues. Germline CDR1 is MNHNS and CDR2 is SASEGT. The CDR3 coding sequence is TGTGCCAGCAGGGCAGGGGGAATGAAGACCCAGTACTTC. Amino acid sequence: CASRAGGMKTQYF.

There are a few counts of this clone. V and J are TRBV7-9 and TRBJ1-2; a possible D gene is TRBD1 (5 bases). Trimming shortened V by 5 bases and J by 6 bases, and 19 bases separated the two germline ends. The CDR3 extends over 15 amino acids. Germline loops: CDR1 SEHNR, CDR2 FQNEAQ (reference sequence). The CDR3 here is CASSQDGTKGDGYTF. CDR3 DNA: TGTGCCAGCAGCCAAGACGGGACTAAGGGAGATGGCTACACCTTC.

The chain has TRBV28 and TRBJ1-1; D is undetermined. V was trimmed by 3 bases and J by 0 bases, leaving 11 bases between them. This CDR3 has 15 amino acids. The V gene's germline CDR1 is MDHEN and CDR2 SYDVKM. CDR3 in amino acids: CASSFNAGMNTEAFF. CDR3 nucleotide sequence: TGTGCCAGCAGTTTTAATGCAGGAATGAACACTGAAGCTTTCTTT.

The chain links TRBV7-9 to TRBJ1-5, with a tentative D call TRBD1 (6 bases). V was pared by 5 bases and J by 7 bases, with 15 bases between. The CDR3 loop spans 14 amino acids. Germline lookup yields CDR1 SEHNR and CDR2 FQNEAQ (reference sequence). This CDR3 reads CASSAGGDNQPQHF. CDR3 coding DNA: TGTGCCAGCAGCGCCGGAGGGGACAACCAGCCCCAGCATTTT.

The chain links TRBV6-5 to TRBJ1-1; D is unclear. The V end was cut by 8 bases, the J end by 0 bases, with 7 bases between. The CDR3 consists of 12 residues. CDR1 MNHEY and CDR2 SVGAGI come from the germline V gene. The CDR3 loop is CASEKLNTEAFF. The DNA for the CDR3 is TGTGCCAGCGAGAAATTGAACACTGAAGCTTTCTTT.

This chain joins TRBV5-1 and TRBJ2-1, with D maybe TRBD1 (5 bases). V lost 0 bases and J lost 7, with 11 bases in between. This CDR3 contains 14 residues. Germline lookup yields CDR1 SGHRS and CDR2 YFSETQ. CDR3 protein: CASSLGRGGNEQFF. The CDR3 DNA is TGCGCCAGCAGCTTGGGTAGGGGTGGGAATGAGCAGTTCTTC.

This clone was seen only a few times. The rearrangement uses TRBV2 and TRBJ1-2, with 8 nucleotides matching TRBD1. The CDR3 has 14 amino acids. Per germline, CDR1 SNHLY and CDR2 FYNNEI. V lost 2 bases and J lost 6; bases outside the gene matches: 5. The CDR3 DNA reads as TGTGCCAGCAGTGAACGGACAGGGCTTCATGGCTACACCTTC. It translates to CASSERTGLHGYTF.

The rearrangement joins TRBV5-4 to TRBJ2-7; 8 bases fit TRBD2. The CDR3 runs to 15 residues. J gave up 7 bases and V 0 bases, and 9 bases lay outside the gene matches. Germline V lookup: CDR1 SGHNT, CDR2 YYREEE (reference sequence). This CDR3 is CASSLVSGGGEEQYF. The CDR3 bases are TGTGCCAGCAGCTTGGTCAGCGGGGGAGGTGAGGAGCAGTACTTC.

The rearrangement links TRBV30 to TRBJ2-3; possibly TRBD1 for D (6 bases). CDR1 is GTSNPN and CDR2 is SVGIG in the germline V gene (reference sequence). The CDR3 is 16 amino acids. V gave up 0 bases and J gave up 2 bases, with 15 bases separating them. CDR3 residues: CAWSVWSGASTDTQYF. The CDR3 coding sequence is TGTGCCTGGAGTGTGTGGTCAGGGGCCTCCACAGATACGCAGTATTTT.

The chain recombines TRBV28 with TRBJ1-2; tentative D call: TRBD1 (5 bases). In germline, CDR1 is MDHEN, CDR2 SYDVKM. This CDR3 comprises 14 residues. Trimming removed 1 base from V and 4 bases from J, with 10 bases in between. CDR3 nucleotides: TGTGCCAGCAGTTTATTCAGGGTGGGCTATGGCTACACCTTC. Amino acid sequence: CASSLFRVGYGYTF.

V is TRBV6-5 and J is TRBJ1-6, with 7 bases that match TRBD1. Germline V gives CDR1 MNHEY, CDR2 SVGAGI. The trim removed 6 bases at V and 2 bases at J, leaving 1 base unmatched. The CDR3 runs to 14 residues. The CDR3 here is CASRDRTYNSPLHF. The CDR3 bases are TGTGCCAGCAGGGACAGGACCTATAATTCACCCCTCCACTTT.

The V gene is TRBV29-1, the J gene TRBJ2-3, with a possible D match to TRBD1 (5 bases). Trimming took 1 base from V and 9 from J, leaving 14 bases between them. Per germline, CDR1 SQVTM and CDR2 ANQGSEA. The CDR3 is made up of 13 amino acids. The CDR3 nucleotides read TGCAGCGTTGAAGTTCAGGGCCCCGGGACGCAGTATTTT. As protein: CSVEVQGPGTQYF.

The chain combines TRBV10-3 with TRBJ2-3, with 10 bases lining up with TRBD2. The CDR3 totals 14 residues. V lost 5 bases to trimming and J lost 2 bases; unmatched junction nucleotides: 1. Germline CDR1 is ENHRY and CDR2 is SYGVKD. The CDR3 DNA sequence: TGTGCCATCAGTAGCGGGGGGGCCACAGATACGCAGTATTTT. Translating it yields CAISSGGATDTQYF.

V usage is TRBV20-1 and J usage is TRBJ1-2, with D perhaps matching TRBD1 (6 bases). Trimming removed 1 base at V and 8 bases at J, with 8 bases between. The CDR3 length is 11 residues. Germline CDR1 is DFQATT and CDR2 is SNEGSKA (reference sequence). The CDR3 loop reads CSARGDTGYTF. As DNA, the CDR3 is TGCAGTGCTAGAGGGGACACCGGCTACACCTTC.

The chain links TRBV12-1 to TRBJ2-7; TRBD2 is taken as the D call from the table, unchecked against the DNA. TRBV12-1 counts as a pseudogene. The CDR3 covers 15 residues. The CDR3 loop reads CASSRSPGFTYEQYF. CDR3 DNA sequence: TGTGCCAGCAGCCGATCACCGGGATTTACCTACGAGCAGTACTTC.

The V and J genes are TRBV9 and TRBJ2-4; 7 nucleotides align to TRBD1. This CDR3 has 15 residues. Looked up from germline, CDR1 is SGDLS and CDR2 is YYNGEE. J gave up 9 bases and V 0 bases, and 9 bases lay outside the gene matches. The CDR3 DNA is TGTGCCAGCAGCGTAGAGGTAGGGGGCGGCGGCATTCAGTACTTC. It is translated as CASSVEVGGGGIQYF.

This clone occurred a few times. The chain uses TRBV27 and TRBJ1-6, with D possibly matching TRBD1 (6 bases). V was pared by 2 bases and J by 10 bases, with 15 bases between. The CDR3 spans 15 residues. Germline V lookup: CDR1 MNHEY, CDR2 SMNVEV (reference sequence). The CDR3 protein is CASSLGGQTRSPLHF. The CDR3 DNA follows: TGTGCCAGCAGTTTAGGAGGACAGACTCGGTCACCCCTCCACTTT.

This chain links TRBV27 with TRBJ1-2; no definite D call. Trimming shortened V by 2 bases and J by 0 bases, and 10 bases separated the two germline ends. Looked up from germline, CDR1 is MNHEY and CDR2 is SMNVEV (reference sequence). The length of the CDR3 is 15 residues. The CDR3 spells CASSLKPGTNYGYTF. The CDR3 bases are TGTGCCAGCAGTTTAAAGCCAGGAACTAACTATGGCTACACCTTC.

V is TRBV28 and J is TRBJ2-7; D could derive from TRBD1 or TRBD2 (5 bases each). The germline gives CDR1 MDHEN, CDR2 SYDVKM. The CDR3 sequence is 16 residues long. V shed 5 bases and J shed 0 bases, with 17 bases lying between them. DNA of the CDR3: TGTGCCAGCAGTGGAACACCGGGACGGCTCTCCTACGAGCAGTACTTC. Translating it yields CASSGTPGRLSYEQYF.

The V call is TRBV7-2, the J call TRBJ2-1; 7 bases fit TRBD2. There are 15 residues in the CDR3. V was clipped by 5 bases and J by 6 bases; unmatched bases: 10. Germline V gene lookup returns CDR1 SGHTA and CDR2 FQGNSA. The CDR3 loop reads CASSAFGGSSNEQFF. CDR3 bases: TGTGCCAGCAGCGCTTTCGGGGGGTCGTCCAATGAGCAGTTCTTC.

The rearrangement links TRBV7-2 to TRBJ1-5; TRBD1 agrees at 9 bases. The CDR3 spans 15 residues. V lost 4 bases, J lost 7 bases, and 8 bases stayed unmatched. CDR1 and CDR2 from the germline V gene are SGHTA and FQGNSA. The CDR3, as DNA: TGTGCCAGCAGCTCGGACAGGGGAGACCGGCAGCCCCAGCATTTT. Its translation: CASSSDRGDRQPQHF.

V gene TRBV7-2 combines with J gene TRBJ2-7; D is unresolved. This CDR3 region has 13 residues. V was cut by 2 bases and J by 2 bases, with 7 bases left in between. Germline lookup yields CDR1 SGHTA and CDR2 FQGNSA. CDR3 protein: CASSLSGAYEQYF. CDR3 DNA sequence: TGTGCCAGCAGCTTATCAGGAGCCTACGAGCAGTACTTC.